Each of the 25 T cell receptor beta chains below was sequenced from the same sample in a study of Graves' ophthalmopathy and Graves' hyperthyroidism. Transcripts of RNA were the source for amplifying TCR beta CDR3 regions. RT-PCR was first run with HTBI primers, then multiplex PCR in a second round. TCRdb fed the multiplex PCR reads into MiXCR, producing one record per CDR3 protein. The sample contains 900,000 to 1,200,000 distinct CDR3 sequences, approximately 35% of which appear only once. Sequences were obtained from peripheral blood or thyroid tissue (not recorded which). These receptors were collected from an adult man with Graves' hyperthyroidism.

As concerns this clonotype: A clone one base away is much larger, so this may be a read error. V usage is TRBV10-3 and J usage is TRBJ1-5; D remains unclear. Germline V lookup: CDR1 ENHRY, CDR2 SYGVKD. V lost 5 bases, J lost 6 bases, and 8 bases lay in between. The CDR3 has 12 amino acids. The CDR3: CAISYGAQPQHF. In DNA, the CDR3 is TGTGCCATCAGTTATGGAGCTCAGCCCCAGCATTTT.

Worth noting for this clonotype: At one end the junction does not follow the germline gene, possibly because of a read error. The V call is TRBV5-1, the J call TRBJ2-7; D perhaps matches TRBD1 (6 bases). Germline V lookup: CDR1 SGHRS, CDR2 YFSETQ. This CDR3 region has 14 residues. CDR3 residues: CVSSAYNRVHEQYF. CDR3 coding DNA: TGCGTCAGCAGCGCATATAACAGGGTTCACGAGCAGTACTTC.

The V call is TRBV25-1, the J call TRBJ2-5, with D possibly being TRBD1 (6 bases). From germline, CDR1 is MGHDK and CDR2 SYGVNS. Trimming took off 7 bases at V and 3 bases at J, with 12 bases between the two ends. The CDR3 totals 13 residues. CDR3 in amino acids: CASTPGTKETQYF. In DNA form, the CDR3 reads TGTGCCAGCACCCCCGGGACAAAAGAGACCCAGTACTTC.

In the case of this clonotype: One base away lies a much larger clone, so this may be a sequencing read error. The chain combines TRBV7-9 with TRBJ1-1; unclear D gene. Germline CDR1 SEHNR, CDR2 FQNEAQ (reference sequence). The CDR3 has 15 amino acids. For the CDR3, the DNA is TGTGCCAGCAGCTTATTTGGGAAAGAGAACGCTGAAGCTTTCTTT. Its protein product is CASSLFGKENAEAFF.

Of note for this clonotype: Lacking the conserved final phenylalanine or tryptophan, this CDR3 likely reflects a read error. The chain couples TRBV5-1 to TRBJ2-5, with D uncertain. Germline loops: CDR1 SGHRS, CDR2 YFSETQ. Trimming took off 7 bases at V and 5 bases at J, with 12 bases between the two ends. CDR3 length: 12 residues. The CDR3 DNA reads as TGCGCCAGCGGCCACGGAATGGAGACCCAGTACGTC. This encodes CASGHGMETQYV.

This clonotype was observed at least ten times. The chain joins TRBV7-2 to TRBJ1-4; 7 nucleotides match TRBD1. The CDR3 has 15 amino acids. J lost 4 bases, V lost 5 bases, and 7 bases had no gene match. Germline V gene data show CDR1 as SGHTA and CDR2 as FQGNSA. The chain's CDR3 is CASSVSGTDNEKLFF. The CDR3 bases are TGTGCCAGCAGCGTTAGCGGGACAGATAATGAAAAACTGTTTTTT. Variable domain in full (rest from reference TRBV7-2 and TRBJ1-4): GAGVSQSPSNKVTEKGKDVELRCDPISGHTALYWYRQSLGQGLEFLIYFQGNSAPDKSGLPSDRFSAERTGGSVSTLTIQRTQQEDSAVYLCASSVSGTDNEKLFFGSGTQLSVL.

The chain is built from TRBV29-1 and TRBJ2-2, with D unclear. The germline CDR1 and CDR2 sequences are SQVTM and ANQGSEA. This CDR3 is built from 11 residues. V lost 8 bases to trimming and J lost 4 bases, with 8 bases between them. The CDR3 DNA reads TGCAGCATCAGACTCACCGGGGAGCTGTTTTTT. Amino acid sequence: CSIRLTGELFF.

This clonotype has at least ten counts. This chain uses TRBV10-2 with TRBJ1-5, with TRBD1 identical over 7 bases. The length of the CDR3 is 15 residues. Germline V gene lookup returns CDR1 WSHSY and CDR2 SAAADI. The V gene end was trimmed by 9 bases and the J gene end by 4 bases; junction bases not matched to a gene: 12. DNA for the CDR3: TGCGCCAGGACAAACGGGACAGAAGATAATCAGCCCCAGCATTTT. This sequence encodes CARTNGTEDNQPQHF.

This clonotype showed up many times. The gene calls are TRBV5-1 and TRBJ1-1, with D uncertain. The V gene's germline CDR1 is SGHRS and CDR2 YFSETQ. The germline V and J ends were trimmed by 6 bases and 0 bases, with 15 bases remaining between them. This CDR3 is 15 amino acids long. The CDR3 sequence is CASTSGRDLNTEAFF. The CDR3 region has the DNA TGCGCCAGCACATCGGGGAGGGATCTGAACACTGAAGCTTTCTTT.

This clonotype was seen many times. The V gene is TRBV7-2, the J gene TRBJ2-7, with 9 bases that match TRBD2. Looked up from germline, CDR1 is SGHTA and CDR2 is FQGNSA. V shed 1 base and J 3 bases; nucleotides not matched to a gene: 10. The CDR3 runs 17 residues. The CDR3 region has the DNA TGTGCCAGCAGCTTAGGCACGTCGGCGGGGGGGCACTACGAGCAGTACTTC. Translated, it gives CASSLGTSAGGHYEQYF.

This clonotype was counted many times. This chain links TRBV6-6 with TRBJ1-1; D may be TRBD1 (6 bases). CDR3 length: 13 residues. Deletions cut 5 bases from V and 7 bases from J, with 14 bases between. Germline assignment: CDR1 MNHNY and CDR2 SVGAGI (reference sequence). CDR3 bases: TGTGCCAGCAGTCCCCGACAGGTAGATGAAGCTTTCTTT. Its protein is CASSPRQVDEAFF.

The chain's CDR3 is CASWGGTISGNTIYF. The CDR3 coding sequence is TGTGCCAGCTGGGGGGGGACCATCTCTGGAAACACCATATATTTT. J is TRBJ1-3 and V is TRBV6-5, with D perhaps TRBD1 (5 bases). V was pared by 8 bases and J by 0 bases, with 14 bases between. The CDR3 length is 15 residues. Germline V gene lookup returns CDR1 MNHEY and CDR2 SVGAGI.

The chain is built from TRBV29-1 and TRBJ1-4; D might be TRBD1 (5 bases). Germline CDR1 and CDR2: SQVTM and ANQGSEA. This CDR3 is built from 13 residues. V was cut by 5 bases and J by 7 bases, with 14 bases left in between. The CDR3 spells CSVWDHGGEKLFF. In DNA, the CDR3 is TGCAGCGTTTGGGACCACGGCGGTGAAAAACTGTTTTTT.

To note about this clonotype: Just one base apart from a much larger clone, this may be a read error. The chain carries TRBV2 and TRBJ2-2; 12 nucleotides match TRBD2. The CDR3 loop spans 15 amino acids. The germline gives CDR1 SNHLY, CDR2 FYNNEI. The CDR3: CASSIRTSGTGELSF. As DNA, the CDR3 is TGTGCCAGCAGCATACGGACTAGCGGGACCGGGGAGCTGTCTTTT.

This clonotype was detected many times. CDR3 residues: CASSLAGQAAYEQYF. CDR3 coding DNA: TGTGCCAGCAGCTTAGCGGGGCAGGCAGCCTACGAGCAGTACTTC. This rearrangement joins TRBV7-9 to TRBJ2-7; maybe TRBD1 (5 bases). The CDR3 consists of 15 residues. V lost 0 bases and J 2 bases, leaving 11 bases between the germline ends. Germline CDR1 SEHNR, CDR2 FQNEAQ (reference sequence).

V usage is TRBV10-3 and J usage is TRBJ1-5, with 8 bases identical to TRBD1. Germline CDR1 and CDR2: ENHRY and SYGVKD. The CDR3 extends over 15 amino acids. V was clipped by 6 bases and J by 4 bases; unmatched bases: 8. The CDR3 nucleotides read TGTGCCATCAGCGGTGGACAGGGACCGAATCAGCCCCAGCATTTT. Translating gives CAISGGQGPNQPQHF.

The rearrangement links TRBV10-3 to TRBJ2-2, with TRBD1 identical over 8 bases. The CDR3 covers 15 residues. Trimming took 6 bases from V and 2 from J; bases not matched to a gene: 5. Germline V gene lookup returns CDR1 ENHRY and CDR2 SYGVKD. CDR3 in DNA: TGTGCCATCAGCTCGACAGGGGTTAACACCGGGGAGCTGTTTTTT. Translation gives CAISSTGVNTGELFF.

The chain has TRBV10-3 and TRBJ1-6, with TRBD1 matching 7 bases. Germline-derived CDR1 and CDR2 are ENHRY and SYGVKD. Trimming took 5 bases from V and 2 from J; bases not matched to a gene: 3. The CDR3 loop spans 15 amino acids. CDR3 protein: CAISTTGTYNSPLHF. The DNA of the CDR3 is TGTGCCATCAGTACGACAGGGACCTATAATTCACCCCTCCACTTT.

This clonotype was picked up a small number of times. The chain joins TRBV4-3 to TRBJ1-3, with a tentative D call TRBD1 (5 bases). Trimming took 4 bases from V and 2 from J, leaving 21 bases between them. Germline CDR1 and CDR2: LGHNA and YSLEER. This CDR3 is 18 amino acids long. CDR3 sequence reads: CASSRDGQWGKAGNTIYF. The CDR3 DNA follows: TGCGCCAGCAGCCGGGATGGGCAATGGGGGAAGGCTGGAAACACCATATATTTT.

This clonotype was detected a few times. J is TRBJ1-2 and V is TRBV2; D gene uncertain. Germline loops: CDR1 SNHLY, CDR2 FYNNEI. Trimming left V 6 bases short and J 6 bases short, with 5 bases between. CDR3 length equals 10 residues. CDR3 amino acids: CASRRNGYTF. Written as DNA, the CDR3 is TGTGCCAGCAGGCGGAATGGCTACACCTTC.

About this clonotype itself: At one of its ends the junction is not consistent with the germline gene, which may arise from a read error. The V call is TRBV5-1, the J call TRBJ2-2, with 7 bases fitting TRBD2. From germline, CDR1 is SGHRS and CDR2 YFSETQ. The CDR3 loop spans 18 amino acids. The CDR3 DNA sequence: TGCGCCAGCAGCTTGCCCCCACTCGGCGGGAGAGGGCCCGGGGAACTGTTTTTT. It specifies CASSLPPLGGRGPGELFF.

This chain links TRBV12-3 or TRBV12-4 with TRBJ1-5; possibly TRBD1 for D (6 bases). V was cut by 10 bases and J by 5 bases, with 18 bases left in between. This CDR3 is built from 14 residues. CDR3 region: CATGAQGIYQPQHF. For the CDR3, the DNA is TGTGCCACGGGGGCACAGGGAATCTATCAGCCCCAGCATTTT.

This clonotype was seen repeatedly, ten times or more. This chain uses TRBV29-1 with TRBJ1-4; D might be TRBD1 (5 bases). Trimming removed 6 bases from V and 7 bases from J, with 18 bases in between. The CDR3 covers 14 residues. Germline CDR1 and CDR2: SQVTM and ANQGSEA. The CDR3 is CSVHKGSSSEKLFF. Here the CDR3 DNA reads TGCAGCGTCCACAAGGGGTCCTCCTCTGAAAAACTGTTTTTT.

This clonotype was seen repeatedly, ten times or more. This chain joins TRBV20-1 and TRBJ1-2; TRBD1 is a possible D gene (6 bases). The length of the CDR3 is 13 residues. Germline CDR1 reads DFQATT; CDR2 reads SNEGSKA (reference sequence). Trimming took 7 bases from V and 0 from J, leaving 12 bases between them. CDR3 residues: CSGGTQANYGYTF. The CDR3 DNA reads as TGCAGTGGTGGGACACAAGCTAACTATGGCTACACCTTC.

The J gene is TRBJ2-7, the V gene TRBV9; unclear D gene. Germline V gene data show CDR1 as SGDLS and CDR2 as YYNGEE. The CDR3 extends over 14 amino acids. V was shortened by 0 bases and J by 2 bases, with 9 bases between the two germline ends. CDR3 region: CASSVVATTYEQYF. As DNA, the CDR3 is TGTGCCAGCAGCGTAGTGGCAACGACCTACGAGCAGTACTTC.